The rows below give T cell receptor beta chains drawn from one sample of a study of CD8 T cells in ankylosing spondylitis. TCRdb itself ran the 5' RACE reads through MiXCR, one entry per CDR3 protein. The sample yields a few hundred thousand distinct CDR3 sequences, roughly 10% seen once. Input material: blood, either unsorted or a sorted T cell fraction (not recorded which). These receptors were collected from a male donor with ankylosing spondylitis or in good health (not recorded which). Each CDR3 is given with its conserved first and last residue. A D gene is named only where the DNA matches it firmly. Some rows mark clone size as missing; the rest say once, few, many or name a class of expanded clone.

V	J	size	D	DNA	CDR3
TRBV5-1	TRBJ2-3	NA	TRBD2	TGCGCCAGCAGCTTGCCGCCTAGCGGTGGCACAGATACGCAGTATTTT	CASSLPPSGGTDTQYF
TRBV7-2	TRBJ2-7	many	NA	TGTGCCAGCAGGCATGACGGGGGTGGCGAGCAGTACTTC	CASRHDGGGEQYF
TRBV20-1	TRBJ2-5	many	NA	TGCAGTGCCCCCAGGGTCGGGACTCGAGCGGAGACCCAGTACTTC	CSAPRVGTRAETQYF
TRBV5-8	TRBJ2-2	many	NA	TGTGCCAGCAGCTTGATAACGGACGGGGCGGGCACCGGGGAGCTGTTTTTT	CASSLITDGAGTGELFF
TRBV7-6	TRBJ1-6	NA	TRBD1	TGTGCTAGCAGCCCTACCCCCCTTTGGGACAGGACCGTTCGAAGGGATAATTCACCCCTCCACTTT	CASSPTPLWDRTVRRDNSPLHF
TRBV5-1	TRBJ2-1	many	TRBD2	TGCGCCAGCAGCTTGGATAGCGGGGGGGCCAATGAGCAGTTCTTC	CASSLDSGGANEQFF
TRBV18	TRBJ2-7	many	NA	TGTGCCAGCTCACCGGATCGTTCAGATTCCGAGCAGTACTTC	CASSPDRSDSEQYF
TRBV3-1	TRBJ2-1	NA	NA	TGTGCCAGCAGCCAACTTCCCTTTAATGAGCAGTTCTTC	CASSQLPFNEQFF
TRBV19	TRBJ2-5	many	NA	TGTGCCAGTAGAGCGGACTCGACTAGTGTGAAGACCCAGTACTTC	CASRADSTSVKTQYF
TRBV12-3/TRBV12-4	TRBJ1-1	many	NA	TGTGCCAGCAGTTTTGAAGGGGACACTGAAGCTTTCTTT	CASSFEGDTEAFF
TRBV19	TRBJ1-3	NA	TRBD1	TGTGCCAGTCGCCGGGACAGGTGGAACACCATATATTTT	CASRRDRWNTIYF
TRBV7-7	TRBJ1-1	many	TRBD1	TGTGCTAGCAGCCCAACAATGGACAGGTACGCTGAAGCTTTCTTT	CASSPTMDRYAEAFF
TRBV9	TRBJ1-4	NA	TRBD1	TGTGCCAGCAGCGTCGCACAGGGGGGTGAAAAACTGTTTTTT	CASSVAQGGEKLFF
TRBV30	TRBJ1-2	NA	NA	TGTGCCTGGAGCTGGGGGGTCAGTACTAACTATGGCTACACCTTC	CAWSWGVSTNYGYTF
TRBV5-1	TRBJ2-1	many	NA	TGCGCCAGCAGCTTGGCAGAAGCCTCGGATGAGCAGTTCTTC	CASSLAEASDEQFF
TRBV7-6	TRBJ1-6	many	NA	TGTGCCAGCAGCTTAGCGGGAAACAATTCACCCCTCCACTTT	CASSLAGNNSPLHF
TRBV5-1	TRBJ2-1	few	TRBD2	TGCGCCAGCACCCCCGGGGACTACAGCTCCTACAATGAGCAGTTCTTC	CASTPGDYSSYNEQFF
TRBV24-1	TRBJ2-2	many	NA	TGTGCCACCAGTGACAGCCAGGGAAGTCGGATGAACACCGGGGAGCTGTTTTTT	CATSDSQGSRMNTGELFF
TRBV20-1	TRBJ2-5	NA	TRBD2	TGCAGTGCTAGAGTGGCGGGGGGGCAAGAAGAGACCCAGTACTTC	CSARVAGGQEETQYF
TRBV2	TRBJ2-3	many	TRBD1	TGTGCCAGCAGTACTCTGACAGGGCCCCTTTTT	CASSTLTGPLF
TRBV15	TRBJ2-1	many	NA	TGTGCCACCAGCAGAGATCCGCGACAGACTCCTTTTGGACAGTTCTTC	CATSRDPRQTPFGQFF
TRBV28	TRBJ2-7	few	NA	TGTGCCAGCAGTTTAGGACGGGGAGAGTACTTC	CASSLGRGEYF
TRBV24-1	TRBJ2-5	few	TRBD1	TGTGCCACCAGTGATGCCAGGGGGTCGGGAGAGACCCAGTACTTC	CATSDARGSGETQYF
TRBV4-2	TRBJ2-3	NA	NA	TGTGCCAGCAGCCATGGGGACCAGGCGAACATGGATACGCAGTATTTT	CASSHGDQANMDTQYF
TRBV7-2	TRBJ2-3	many	NA	TGTGCCAGCAGCCAACAAGCCGGGTCCACTTACACAGATACGCAGTATTTT	CASSQQAGSTYTDTQYF
TRBV11-1	TRBJ2-7	many	NA	TGTGCCAGCAGCCAAACGTTACCAAAATTTAAGAGCTCCTACGAGCAGTACTTC	CASSQTLPKFKSSYEQYF
TRBV7-6	TRBJ1-1	many	NA	TGTGCCAGCAGCTTAGAGGCAGGACTGAACACTGAAGCTTTCTTT	CASSLEAGLNTEAFF
TRBV28	TRBJ2-7	NA	TRBD1	TGTGCCAGCAGTGAAACAGGGGACTACGAGCAGTACTTC	CASSETGDYEQYF
TRBV4-2	TRBJ1-1	many	TRBD1	TGTGCCAGCAGCCCGACCGGGACAGGGGCGCGGACTGAAGCTTTCTTT	CASSPTGTGARTEAFF